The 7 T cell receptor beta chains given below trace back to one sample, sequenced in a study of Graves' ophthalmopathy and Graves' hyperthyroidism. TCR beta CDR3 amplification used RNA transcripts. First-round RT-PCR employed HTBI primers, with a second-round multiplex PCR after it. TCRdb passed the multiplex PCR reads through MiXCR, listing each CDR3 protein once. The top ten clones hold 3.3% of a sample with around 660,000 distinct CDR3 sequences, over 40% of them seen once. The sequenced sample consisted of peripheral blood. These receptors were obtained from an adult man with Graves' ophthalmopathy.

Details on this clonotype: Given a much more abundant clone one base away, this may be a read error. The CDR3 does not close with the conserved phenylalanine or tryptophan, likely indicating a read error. The CDR3 coding sequence is TGTGCCAGCAGTGAAACTAGCGTGTCCTACGAGCAGTACCTC. This encodes CASSETSVSYEQYL. This chain connects TRBV10-3 to TRBJ2-7; TRBD2 agrees at 7 bases. The CDR3 consists of 14 residues. CDR1 is ENHRY, CDR2 SYGVKD, per germline.

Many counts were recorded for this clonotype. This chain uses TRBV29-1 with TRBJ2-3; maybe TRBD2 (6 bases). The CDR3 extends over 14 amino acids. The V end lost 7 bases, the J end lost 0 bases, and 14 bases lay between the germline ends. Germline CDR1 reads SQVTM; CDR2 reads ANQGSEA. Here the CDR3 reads CSDTGDLSTDTQYF. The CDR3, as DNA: TGCAGCGACACCGGGGACTTAAGCACAGATACGCAGTATTTT.

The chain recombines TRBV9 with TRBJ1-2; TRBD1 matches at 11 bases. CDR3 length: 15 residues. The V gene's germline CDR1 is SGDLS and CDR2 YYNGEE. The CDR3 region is CTCSEGQGDNYGYTF. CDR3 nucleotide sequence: TGTACCTGCAGCGAGGGACAGGGGGACAACTATGGCTACACCTTC.

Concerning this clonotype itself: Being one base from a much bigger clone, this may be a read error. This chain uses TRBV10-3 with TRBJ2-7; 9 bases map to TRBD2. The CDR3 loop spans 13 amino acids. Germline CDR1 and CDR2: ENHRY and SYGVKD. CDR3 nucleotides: TGTGCCAGCAGTCTCTTAGCGGGAGTCGGGCAGTACTTC. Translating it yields CASSLLAGVGQYF.

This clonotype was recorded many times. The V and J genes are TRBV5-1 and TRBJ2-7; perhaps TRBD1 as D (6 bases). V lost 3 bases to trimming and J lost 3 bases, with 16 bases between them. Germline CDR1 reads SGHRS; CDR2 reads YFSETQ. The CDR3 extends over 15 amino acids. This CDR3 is CASSWAGAGGYEQYF. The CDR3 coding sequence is TGCGCCAGCAGCTGGGCAGGGGCTGGAGGCTACGAGCAGTACTTC.

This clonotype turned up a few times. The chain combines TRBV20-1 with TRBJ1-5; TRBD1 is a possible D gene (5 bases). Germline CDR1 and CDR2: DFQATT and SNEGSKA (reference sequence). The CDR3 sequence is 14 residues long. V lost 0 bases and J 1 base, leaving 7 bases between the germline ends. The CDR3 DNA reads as TGCAGTGCTAGAGATCCAGGGAGCAATCAGCCCCAGCATTTT. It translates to CSARDPGSNQPQHF.

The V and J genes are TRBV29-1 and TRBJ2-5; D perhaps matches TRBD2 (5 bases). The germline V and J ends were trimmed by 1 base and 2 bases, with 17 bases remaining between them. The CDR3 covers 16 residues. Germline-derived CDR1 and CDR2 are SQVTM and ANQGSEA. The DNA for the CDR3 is TGCAGCGTTGAAGTAGCCACCGGGGATGAGCAAGAGACCCAGTACTTC. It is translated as CSVEVATGDEQETQYF.